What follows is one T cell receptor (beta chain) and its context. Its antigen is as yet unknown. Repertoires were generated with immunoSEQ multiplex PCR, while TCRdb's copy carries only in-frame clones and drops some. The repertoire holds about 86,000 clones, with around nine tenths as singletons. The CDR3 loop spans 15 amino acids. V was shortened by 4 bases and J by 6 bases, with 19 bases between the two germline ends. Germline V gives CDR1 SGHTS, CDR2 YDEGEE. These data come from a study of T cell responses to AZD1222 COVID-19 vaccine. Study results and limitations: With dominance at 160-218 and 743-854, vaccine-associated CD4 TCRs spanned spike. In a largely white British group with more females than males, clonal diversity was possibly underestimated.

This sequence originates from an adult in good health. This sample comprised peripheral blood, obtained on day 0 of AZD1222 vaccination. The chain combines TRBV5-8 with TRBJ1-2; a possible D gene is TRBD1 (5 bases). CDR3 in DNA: TGTGCCAGCAGCCACCCCCGCGGAGGGGAACATGGCTACACCTTC. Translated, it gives CASSHPRGGEHGYTF.